Listed below are T cell receptor beta chains from one sample, sequenced in a study of CD8 T cells in Susac syndrome. TCRdb itself ran the immunoSEQ multiplex PCR reads through MiXCR, one entry per CDR3 protein. The repertoire holds about 140,000 distinct CDR3 sequences, with around 94% as singletons. Sequencing used CD8+ T cells from PBMCs. The receptors originated from a human donor in good health. CDR3s include the opening cysteine and the closing phenylalanine or tryptophan. The order of the fields is D gene, V gene, CDR3 length, J gene, CDR3 DNA, CDR3 protein. The D gene is left open where the match is weak.

D gene: TRBD2
V gene: TRBV9
CDR3 length: 14
J gene: TRBJ2-7
CDR3 DNA: TGTGCCAGCAGCGTAGTCGGGAGGGTATACGAGCAGTACTTC
CDR3 protein: CASSVVGRVYEQYF

D gene: TRBD2
V gene: TRBV3-1
CDR3 length: 15
J gene: TRBJ2-5
CDR3 DNA: TGTGCCAGCAGCCCAGCCCCTAGCGGGAGTGAGACCCAGTACTTC
CDR3 protein: CASSPAPSGSETQYF

D gene: -
V gene: TRBV24-1
CDR3 length: 11
J gene: TRBJ2-5
CDR3 DNA: TGTGCCACCAGTGATTGGGAGACCCAGTACTTC
CDR3 protein: CATSDWETQYF

D gene: -
V gene: TRBV27
CDR3 length: 13
J gene: TRBJ2-1
CDR3 DNA: TGTGCCAGCAGTTGGGGGGTCAACAATGAGCAGTTCTTC
CDR3 protein: CASSWGVNNEQFF

D gene: -
V gene: TRBV7-9
CDR3 length: 14
J gene: TRBJ2-1
CDR3 DNA: TGTGCCAGCAGCTTATTATTAGTGGAAGATGAGCAGTTCTTC
CDR3 protein: CASSLLLVEDEQFF

D gene: TRBD1
V gene: TRBV20-1
CDR3 length: 15
J gene: TRBJ2-1
CDR3 DNA: TGCAGTGCTATCCCCGGGACAGGGACCTACAATGAGCAGTTCTTC
CDR3 protein: CSAIPGTGTYNEQFF

D gene: TRBD2
V gene: TRBV29-1
CDR3 length: 13
J gene: TRBJ2-7
CDR3 DNA: TGCAGCGTGCGTAGCGGGAGTTTAATAGAGCAGTACTTC
CDR3 protein: CSVRSGSLIEQYF

D gene: -
V gene: TRBV6-2/TRBV6-3
CDR3 length: 15
J gene: TRBJ1-1
CDR3 DNA: TGTGCCAGCGACCCGGGGGGATATATGAACACTGAAGCTTTCTTT
CDR3 protein: CASDPGGYMNTEAFF

D gene: -
V gene: TRBV30
CDR3 length: 12
J gene: TRBJ2-3
CDR3 DNA: TGTGCCTGGAGTATGCTCTCAGATACGCAGTATTTT
CDR3 protein: CAWSMLSDTQYF

D gene: -
V gene: TRBV15
CDR3 length: 14
J gene: TRBJ2-1
CDR3 DNA: TGTGCCACCAGCAGGCAGGGCTCCTACAATGAGCAGTTCTTC
CDR3 protein: CATSRQGSYNEQFF